The 21 T cell receptor beta chains given below trace back to one sample, sequenced in a study of shared clonotypes between healthy human individuals (dated by TCRdb to 2020 to 2021). The library was made by the immunoSEQ multiplex PCR assay. The source is immuneACCESS, and TCRdb retained only in-frame sequences with V and J called. Part of the clones is not carried over; for the studies checked, unresolved V genes explain less than half of this, and the remainder is unexplained. The sample table shows roughly 320,000 clones, and roughly 84% are seen once. Around 15% of the sample lies in the top ten. The sample comprised memory CD8+ T cells sorted from blood. The sample's cell subset or site label, in plain terms: CD45RO+ cells pooled with CCR7-negative TemRA cells. These receptors originate from a man between 18 and 35 years old in good health.

The chain employs TRBV7-9 and TRBJ1-2; D not resolved. From germline, CDR1 is SEHNR and CDR2 FQNEAQ (reference sequence). Trimming cost V 6 bases and J 6 bases, with 17 bases left between them. This CDR3 comprises 14 residues. This CDR3 is CASRHASAGDGYTF. CDR3 DNA sequence: TGTGCCAGCAGGCATGCCTCGGCGGGCGATGGCTACACCTTC.

As concerns this clone: The sample carries other DNA sequences with the same CDR3. The V gene is TRBV5-1, the J gene TRBJ2-7, with D possibly TRBD2 on 5 matching bases. V lost 0 bases and J lost 4, with 8 bases in between. The CDR3 is 13 amino acids. Looked up from germline, CDR1 is SGHRS and CDR2 is YFSETQ. The CDR3 DNA sequence: TGCGCCAGCAGCTTGGGAGGGCGATACGAGCAGTACTTC. Residues: CASSLGGRYEQYF.

The chain carries TRBV28 and TRBJ1-3; D may be TRBD1 (6 bases). V lost 1 base and J lost 3, with 13 bases in between. The CDR3 sequence is 16 residues long. Germline lookup yields CDR1 MDHEN and CDR2 SYDVKM. The DNA for the CDR3 is TGTGCCAGCAGTTTATTTTCCGGGGGCTATGGAAACACCATATATTTT. Translating it yields CASSLFSGGYGNTIYF.

The chain is built from TRBV13 and TRBJ2-7; TRBD2 matches at 15 bases. The V gene's germline CDR1 is PRHDT and CDR2 FYEKMQ (reference sequence). The CDR3 has 16 residues. V was pared by 4 bases and J by 3 bases, with 4 bases of the junction left unmatched. The CDR3 bases are TGTGCCAGCAGCTCACGGACTAGCGGGAGGGTCTACGAGCAGTACTTC. Translation: CASSSRTSGRVYEQYF.

The CDR3 protein is CASRRAVYNEQFF. The CDR3 region has the DNA TGTGCCAGCAGACGCGCGGTCTACAATGAGCAGTTCTTC. The chain links TRBV5-6 to TRBJ2-1; D is uncertain. V lost 5 bases, J lost 3 bases, and 9 bases lay in between. Germline lookup yields CDR1 SGHDT and CDR2 YYEEEE. This CDR3 comprises 13 residues.

The chain uses TRBV27 and TRBJ1-1; D is uncertain. CDR1 and CDR2 (germline): MNHEY, SMNVEV (reference sequence). This CDR3 comprises 14 residues. Trimming removed 2 bases from V and 0 bases from J, with 7 bases in between. CDR3 loop: CASSLEGLNTEAFF. The CDR3, as DNA: TGTGCCAGCAGTTTAGAAGGGCTGAACACTGAAGCTTTCTTT.

The chain employs TRBV11-2 and TRBJ2-3; no clear D. Trimming cost V 7 bases and J 5 bases, with 10 bases left between them. This CDR3 has 12 residues. The germline V gene has CDR1 SGHAT and CDR2 FQNNGV. The CDR3 is CASTSIGDTQYF. In DNA, the CDR3 is TGTGCCAGCACCTCTATCGGAGATACGCAGTATTTT.

The chain combines TRBV5-1 with TRBJ2-7, with D possibly being TRBD1 (5 bases). This CDR3 contains 16 residues. CDR1 is SGHRS, CDR2 YFSETQ, per germline. V lost 4 bases to trimming and J lost 1 base, with 18 bases between them. CDR3 region: CASSGAPGGVSYEQYF. CDR3 nucleotides: TGCGCCAGCAGCGGGGCCCCCGGCGGAGTTTCCTACGAGCAGTACTTC.

This clone was seen only once. The V call is TRBV7-2, the J call TRBJ1-4; no clear D. This CDR3 spans 12 amino acids. The germline V and J ends were trimmed by 11 bases and 8 bases, with 15 bases remaining between them. Germline V CDR1 and CDR2: SGHTA, FQGNSA. The CDR3 DNA sequence: TGTGCCGCGCAGATGCTATTGGAAAAACTGTTTTTT. This gives the protein CAAQMLLEKLFF. The full variable domain, with the rest looked up from reference TRBV7-2 and TRBJ1-4, is GAGVSQSPSNKVTEKGKDVELRCDPISGHTALYWYRQSLGQGLEFLIYFQGNSAPDKSGLPSDRFSAERTGGSVSTLTIQRTQQEDSAVYLCAAQMLLEKLFFGSGTQLSVL.

This clone was detected a few times. The V and J genes are TRBV5-4 and TRBJ2-3; weak D call: TRBD1 (5 bases). The CDR3 is 14 residues long. V was pared by 4 bases and J by 3 bases, with 12 bases between. Germline assignment: CDR1 SGHNT and CDR2 YYREEE (reference sequence). As DNA, the CDR3 is TGTGCCAGCAGCCACCAGGGCCTGACAGATACGCAGTATTTT. This gives the protein CASSHQGLTDTQYF.

The CDR3 DNA reads as TGCAGCGTGGAGGACGGGAATAACTATGGCTACACCTTC. It translates to CSVEDGNNYGYTF. The genes are TRBV29-1 and TRBJ1-2; D not certain. CDR1 SQVTM and CDR2 ANQGSEA come from the germline V gene. Trimming stripped 6 bases from V and 1 base from J, with 12 bases between. This CDR3 has 13 residues.

V gene TRBV10-1 combines with J gene TRBJ2-2; perhaps TRBD1 as D (5 bases). V lost 4 bases, J lost 1 base, and 10 bases lay in between. Germline CDR1 WNHNN, CDR2 SYGVQD (reference sequence). The CDR3 runs to 15 residues. The CDR3, as DNA: TGCGCCAGCAGTGTGGGCAGGGTGAACACCGGGGAGCTGTTTTTT. This gives the protein CASSVGRVNTGELFF.

V usage is TRBV13 and J usage is TRBJ1-1; TRBD1 might be the D (5 bases). The CDR3 extends over 12 amino acids. Trimming left V 5 bases short and J 12 bases short, with 16 bases between. Per germline, CDR1 PRHDT and CDR2 FYEKMQ (reference sequence). In nucleotides, the CDR3 is TGTGCCAGCAGCCTCCAGGGTGGGGTGACTTTCTTT. This translates into CASSLQGGVTFF.

The chain couples TRBV2 to TRBJ1-1; D remains unclear. Germline V gives CDR1 SNHLY, CDR2 FYNNEI. This CDR3 is built from 12 residues. Trimming left V 4 bases short and J 2 bases short, with 5 bases between. CDR3 region: CASSVVNTEAFF. CDR3 nucleotides: TGTGCCAGCAGTGTGGTAAACACTGAAGCTTTCTTT.

J is TRBJ2-1 and V is TRBV6-4; 12 bases line up with TRBD2. Germline assignment: CDR1 MRHNA and CDR2 SNTAGT. The CDR3 loop spans 16 amino acids. The V and J ends lost 5 bases and 9 bases, in that order; junction bases with no gene match: 11. CDR3 sequence (DNA): TGTGCCAGCAGTTCCCTAGCGGGGGGGGCCGTCGGTGAGCAGTTCTTC. Protein sequence: CASSSLAGGAVGEQFF.

The genes are TRBV30 and TRBJ1-3; no clear D gene. Trimming removed 5 bases at V and 3 bases at J, with 11 bases between. Germline V gives CDR1 GTSNPN, CDR2 SVGIG (reference sequence). This CDR3 has 13 residues. The CDR3 nucleotides are TGTGCCTGGCAGCAACTGGGTGGAAACACCATATATTTT. This codes for CAWQQLGGNTIYF. The variable domain in full, with the rest retrieved from reference TRBV30 and TRBJ1-3, is SQTIHQWPATLVQPVGSPLSLECTVEGTSNPNLYWYRQAAGRGLQLLFYSVGIGQISSEVPQNLSASRPQDRQFILSSKKLLLSDSGFYLCAWQQLGGNTIYFGEGSWLTVV.

This clone was seen just once. V is TRBV18 and J is TRBJ2-7; D is uncertain. Between the trimmed V and J ends, which lost 3 bases and 3 bases, there was a span of 15 bases. This CDR3 is built from 15 residues. The germline V gene encodes CDR1 KGHSH and CDR2 LQKENI. The CDR3 is CASSPGAGLLYEQYF. The CDR3 DNA reads TGTGCCAGCTCACCGGGTGCAGGTCTACTCTACGAGCAGTACTTC.

This clone was recorded a few times. V and J are TRBV7-2 and TRBJ2-7; 7 nucleotides line up with TRBD1. This CDR3 has 14 residues. The V gene's germline CDR1 is SGHTA and CDR2 FQGNSA. Trimming cost V 5 bases and J 3 bases; bases outside gene matches: 7. CDR3 sequence: CASSTPGQHYEQYF. DNA of the CDR3: TGTGCCAGCAGCACCCCGGGACAGCACTACGAGCAGTACTTC.

This rearrangement joins TRBV4-3 to TRBJ2-3; D is perhaps TRBD1 (5 bases). V was clipped by 2 bases and J by 6 bases, with 15 bases between them. The germline V gene has CDR1 LGHNA and CDR2 YSLEER. CDR3 length: 15 amino acids. CDR3 in amino acids: CASSQSRVPGDTQYF. As DNA, the CDR3 is TGCGCCAGCAGCCAATCCAGGGTTCCTGGGGATACGCAGTATTTT.

This chain links TRBV28 with TRBJ2-7; no clear D. Germline V CDR1 and CDR2: MDHEN, SYDVKM. V was cut by 5 bases and J by 0 bases, with 11 bases left in between. The CDR3 is made up of 14 amino acids. CDR3 in DNA: TGTGCCAGCAGTATGACGGCCGGCTCCTACGAGCAGTACTTC. The encoded protein is CASSMTAGSYEQYF.

The V call is TRBV11-2, the J call TRBJ2-7; D may be TRBD2 (5 bases). Looked up from germline, CDR1 is SGHAT and CDR2 is FQNNGV. Trimming took off 4 bases at V and 2 bases at J, with 18 bases between the two ends. This CDR3 is 16 amino acids long. CDR3 in amino acids: CASSSFGSYGTYEQYF. CDR3 nucleotides: TGTGCCAGCAGCTCCTTCGGTTCTTACGGGACCTACGAGCAGTACTTC.